This TCR beta chain was observed in a study of cytomegalovirus exposure and HLA in healthy donors. The CDR3 spans 13 residues. Unmatched junction bases numbered 3, after V lost 3 bases and J lost 4 bases. CDR1 KGHSH and CDR2 LQKENI come from the germline V gene. This PCR relied on a set of 60 Vbeta primers and 13 Jbeta primers. Measured with immunoSEQ multiplex PCR; TCRdb has only the in-frame clones, and not every one. Of around 140,000 clones listed, around 80% are singletons. Sequencing used PBMCs. V and J are TRBV18 and TRBJ2-7; 7 bases match TRBD2. This receptor was obtained from a man aged 40-55 years in good health and CMV-seropositive. CDR3 DNA sequence: TGTGCCAGCTCACCGGGGAGGGTGTACGAGCAGTACTTC. It specifies CASSPGRVYEQYF. The entire variable domain, with the rest obtained from reference TRBV18 and TRBJ2-7, is as follows: NAGVMQNPRHLVRRRGQEARLRCSPMKGHSHVYWYRQLPEEGLKFMVYLQKENIIDESGMPKERFSAEFPKEGPSILRIQQVVRGDSAAYFCASSPGRVYEQYFGPGTRLTVT.